This TCR beta chain was captured by sequencing in a study of blood T cell repertoires in COVID-19. Study details: T cells, B-cell-depleted T cells, or PBMCs provided the cDNA or gDNA that served as material.

The V gene's germline CDR1 is MNHEY and CDR2 SMNVEV (reference sequence). V shed 5 bases and J shed 0 bases, with 17 bases lying between them. The CDR3 is 16 amino acids. Per the original methods: Amplified reference gene primers provided the basis for estimating nucleated cell counts. The repertoire was sequenced with immunoSEQ multiplex PCR; TCRdb's copy has only in-frame clones and lacks some. V, J and clone size were drawn from that table, and D and trimming were deduced from the DNA. The table includes 300,000 or so clones, about 90% detected once. The sequencing sample was made of peripheral blood. This receptor was identified in a woman aged 40-49 years who had recovered from COVID-19. The genes are TRBV27 and TRBJ2-7; D may be TRBD1 (6 bases). CDR3 bases: TGTGCCAGCAGTCCCCAGGGGAACAGGAACTCCTACGAGCAGTACTTC. Amino acid sequence: CASSPQGNRNSYEQYF.